This T cell receptor (beta chain) was documented in a study of blood T cell repertoires in COVID-19. The germline V gene encodes CDR1 SGHDN and CDR2 FVKESK. The CDR3 covers 16 residues. V shed 7 bases and J 4 bases; nucleotides not matched to a gene: 11. The method was immunoSEQ multiplex PCR; TCRdb's version includes in-frame clones alone and lacks a portion of them. The table has fewer than 400,000 clones, around nine tenths seen once; the top ten hold 3%. The clonotype was recovered from a human donor in a cohort sampled during active COVID-19. Sequencing input: peripheral blood. The chain combines TRBV14 with TRBJ1-5, with TRBD1 matching over 9 bases. The CDR3 DNA follows: TGTGCCAGCACCTCTTTCCGGGACAGGGTAAATCAGCCCCAGCATTTT. The encoded protein is CASTSFRDRVNQPQHF.